Given below is one T cell receptor beta chain in context. This clonotype was found a few times. Which antigen it targets is not known. No clone much larger than this one lies a single base away; base qualities are absent. The study was a case-control design nested within a healthcare worker cohort in London, UK, with weekly nasopharyngeal swab PCR tests and blood sampling. Between 23 and 31 March 2020, the week of the UK lockdown, healthcare workers were enrolled and then followed up weekly for as long as 16 weeks. Cut back by 6 bases and 8 bases, the V and J ends lie 13 bases apart. According to the germline V gene, CDR1 reads LGHNT and CDR2 reads FRNRAP. Reading from cysteine to phenylalanine, the CDR3 counts 12 amino acids. Only the CDR3 portion is preserved as DNA: 36 bases, with reading frame beginning at the first base. This sample is drawn from a study of early T cells in non-severe SARS-CoV-2 infection (dated by TCRdb to about 2021). About the study as a whole: Because TCR sequencing was done on bulk RNA from unsorted whole blood, the alpha and beta chains could not be paired. General conclusions and limits of the study: VDJdb matching was skewed toward anti-spike CD8 responses and likely underestimated virus-specific expansions, missing private and CD4 specificities.

The library came from 5' RACE. The reads were generated on a NextSeq 500. To correct for sequencing error and PCR bias, the TCR library protocol tagged individual cDNA molecules with unique molecular identifiers. Sequencing covered both TCR alpha and beta chains, and within each sample the abundances of alpha and beta sequences were tightly co-correlated. On the authors' methods: Decombinator V4 was used to annotate TCR sequences for V gene, J gene and CDR3. TCRs were defined as expanded if a significant change between any two time points was detected under a Poisson model with p below 0.0001. TCR abundances were normalised to the total number of TCRs sequenced per sample and were expressed as counts per million. TRAV1-2 paired with TRAJ12, TRAJ20 or TRAJ33 defined MAIT TCRs, while TRAV10 paired with TRAJ18 defined iNKT TCRs. VDJdb, accessed 1 November 2021, was searched for CMV, EBV and SARS-CoV-2 annotated TCRs, with TCRs annotated for multiple antigens excluded. TCRdb took the public reads, trimmed them with fastp at Q25, ran MiXCR for clone calling and kept in-frame beta chains. Rows are combined by CDR3 protein, so each entry shows the most common genes and DNA. The V and J calls come from TCRdb's annotation, not from the publication. Here the sample has some 62,000 distinct CDR3 sequences; around 9.9% occur a single time. Of the sample, 0.95% to 1.5% is held by the ten largest clones.

Input material: whole blood. The clonotype comes from an adult who was a healthcare worker with PCR-confirmed SARS-CoV-2 infection or an uninfected control (not recorded which). The sequence is built from TRBV12-5 and TRBJ1-1, with the D segment identity uncertain. The CDR3: CASGRGRTEAFF. At the DNA level, the sequence is TGTGCTAGTGGCCGAGGACGGACGGAAGCTTTCTTT.